This paragraph reports one T cell receptor beta chain. Its antigen is still unknown. Using a J-beta primer mix together with a sample-barcoded 5' primer, a second PCR was run for about 6 to 11 cycles. Template switching added a 12-random-nucleotide identifier to every cDNA molecule. TCRdb independently ran MiXCR on the 5' RACE reads; one entry per CDR3 protein. The table records under 1 million distinct CDR3 sequences, approximately 44% of them present only once. These data come from a study of blood T cells in healthy people across ages. Broader study findings: A greater number of naive CD4+ cells and higher diversity distinguished long-lived donors from aged donors. Roughly linear declines in TCR beta diversity per million T cells occurred with age.

Each donor supplied approximately 10 milliliters of peripheral blood. The CDR3 sequence is 16 residues long. The ends lost 6 bases at V and 2 bases at J; junction bases unmatched: 7. The germline V gene has CDR1 SGHTA and CDR2 FQGNSA. The V and J genes are TRBV7-2 and TRBJ2-3, with 11 bases fitting TRBD2. This TCR derives from a man aged 55 to 70 in good health. Material for sequencing was blood. CDR3 sequence reads: CASRVSSGGNTDTQYF. DNA for the CDR3: TGTGCCAGCAGGGTGTCTAGCGGGGGGAACACAGATACGCAGTATTTT.